The subject of this entry is one T cell receptor (beta chain). This sample is part of a study of blood T cell repertoires in COVID-19. Overall study context: COVID-19 samples, acute and convalescent, were from the United States, Italy and Spain. T cells, B-cell-depleted T cells, or PBMCs supplied cDNA or gDNA.

Generated by immunoSEQ multiplex PCR, the TCRdb table keeps only in-frame clones and is missing some. The data hold about 98,000 clones, with around four fifths observed a single time. V lost 6 bases and J lost 7, with 18 bases in between. The CDR3 spans 14 residues. CDR1 is SNHLY, CDR2 FYNNEI, per germline. The chain is built from TRBV2 and TRBJ2-5; D perhaps matches TRBD2 (5 bases). The sequenced sample consisted of peripheral blood. The clonotype was recovered from a human donor in a cohort sampled during active COVID-19. In nucleotides, the CDR3 is TGTGCCAGCAGCGGGAACGCCCCAATGGGGACCCAGTACTTC. This codes for CASSGNAPMGTQYF.